The TCR beta chain under discussion was sequenced for a study of T-cell reconstitution after alpha-beta-depleted transplantation in children. Germline V CDR1 and CDR2: SQVTM, ANQGSEA. V lost 4 bases, J lost 10 bases, and 8 bases lay in between. The CDR3 runs to 10 residues. This clonotype was detected ten times or more. Researchers prepared the TCRbeta library using unique molecular identifiers, the study reports. One entry per CDR3 protein results from TCRdb running MiXCR on the PCR reads. The sample lists 230,000 or so distinct CDR3 sequences; more than 10% were seen once. Material: PBMCs from the stem cell graft donor, obtained from the stem cell graft. The rearrangement uses TRBV29-1 and TRBJ2-1; D may be TRBD1 or TRBD2 (5 bases each). The receptor's source is a human donor who donated a stem cell graft to a child with acute lymphoblastic leukemia. The CDR3 coding sequence is TGCAGCGTTGGAGGGGAGGAGCAGTTCTTC. Its translation: CSVGGEEQFF.